This TCR beta chain was captured by sequencing in a study of lung T cells in sarcoidosis with Löfgren's syndrome. About the research overall: Repertoire analyses centered on Löfgren's syndrome patients. Findings and caveats of the study: Löfgren's syndrome patients reportedly showed greatest TRAV12-1 and TRBV2 expansion versus controls. TRAV12-1 preferentially paired with TRBV2, with homologous CDR3s. Shared TRAV12-1 and TRBV2 CDR3 motifs were reported across several patients.

Germline loops: CDR1 SGHVS, CDR2 FNYEAQ. This CDR3 has 14 residues. As for this clonotype: The target antigen is unknown. This clone may be a read error of a much larger clone one base away.

TCRdb itself ran the reads through MiXCR, one entry per CDR3 protein. The sample includes about 19,000 distinct CDR3 sequences, 21% of them seen just once. The V and J genes are TRBV7-6 and TRBJ2-7, with D perhaps matching TRBD2 (6 bases). The TCR was taken from a human donor with sarcoidosis (Löfgren's syndrome or another form), or a control subject (not recorded which). The sequenced material came from CD4+ T cells from bronchoalveolar lavage. This chain's CDR3 is CASSLGGGSIERYF. The CDR3 DNA sequence: TGTGCCAGCAGCTTAGGTGGGGGGAGTATCGAGCGGTACTTC.